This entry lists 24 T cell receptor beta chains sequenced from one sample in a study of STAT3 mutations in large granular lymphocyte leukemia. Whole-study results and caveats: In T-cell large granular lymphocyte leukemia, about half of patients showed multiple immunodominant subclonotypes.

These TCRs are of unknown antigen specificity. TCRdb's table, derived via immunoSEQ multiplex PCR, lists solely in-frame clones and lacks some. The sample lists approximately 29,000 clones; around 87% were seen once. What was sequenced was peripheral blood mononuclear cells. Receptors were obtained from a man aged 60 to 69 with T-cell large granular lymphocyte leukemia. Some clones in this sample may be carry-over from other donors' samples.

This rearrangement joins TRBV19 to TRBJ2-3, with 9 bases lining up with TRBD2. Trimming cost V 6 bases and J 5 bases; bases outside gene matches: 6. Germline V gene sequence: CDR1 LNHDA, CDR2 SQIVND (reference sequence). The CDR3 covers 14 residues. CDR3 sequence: CASRPGLAGDTQYF. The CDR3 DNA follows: TGTGCCAGTAGACCGGGACTAGCAGGAGATACGCAGTATTTT. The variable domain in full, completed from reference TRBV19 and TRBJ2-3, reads DGGITQSPKYLFRKEGQNVTLSCEQNLNHDAMYWYRQDPGQGLRLIYYSQIVNDFQKGDIAEGYSVSREKKESFPLTVTSAQKNPTAFYLCASRPGLAGDTQYFGPGTRLTVL.

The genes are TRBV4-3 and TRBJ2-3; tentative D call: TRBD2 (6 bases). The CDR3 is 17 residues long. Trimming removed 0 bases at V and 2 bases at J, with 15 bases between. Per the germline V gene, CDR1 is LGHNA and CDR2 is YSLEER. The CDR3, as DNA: TGCGCCAGCAGCCAAGATACCCTAGCGAGAACCACAGATACGCAGTATTTT. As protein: CASSQDTLARTTDTQYF.

DNA for the CDR3: TGTGCCAGCAGCTTAACCTCTAACTCTGGGGCCAACGTCCTGACTTTC. It encodes CASSLTSNSGANVLTF. This chain links TRBV7-3 with TRBJ2-6; D remains unclear. CDR1 is SGHTA, CDR2 FQGTGA, per germline. The CDR3 is 16 residues long. V was cut by 0 bases and J by 0 bases, with 6 bases left in between.

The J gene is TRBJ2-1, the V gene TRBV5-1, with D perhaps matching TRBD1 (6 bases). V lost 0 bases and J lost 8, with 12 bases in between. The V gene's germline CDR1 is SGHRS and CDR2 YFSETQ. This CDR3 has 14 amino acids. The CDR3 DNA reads TGCGCCAGCAGCTTGGGGTGGGGGCTCCATGAGCAGTTCTTC. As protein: CASSLGWGLHEQFF. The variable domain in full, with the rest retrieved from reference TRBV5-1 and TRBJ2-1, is KAGVTQTPRYLIKTRGQQVTLSCSPISGHRSVSWYQQTPGQGLQFLFEYFSETQRNKGNFPGRFSGRQFSNSRSEMNVSTLELGDSALYLCASSLGWGLHEQFFGPGTRLTVL.

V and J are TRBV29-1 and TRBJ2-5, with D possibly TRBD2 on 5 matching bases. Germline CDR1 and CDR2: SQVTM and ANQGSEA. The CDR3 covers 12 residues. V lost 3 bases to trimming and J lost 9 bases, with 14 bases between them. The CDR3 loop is CSVEYGDESQYF. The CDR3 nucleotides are TGCAGCGTTGAGTACGGGGATGAGTCCCAGTACTTC.

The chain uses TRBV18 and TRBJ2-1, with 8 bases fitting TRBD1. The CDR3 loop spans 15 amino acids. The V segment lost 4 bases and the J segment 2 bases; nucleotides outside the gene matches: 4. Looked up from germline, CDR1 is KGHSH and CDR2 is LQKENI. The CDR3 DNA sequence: TGTGCCAGCTCACTAGGACAGGGAACCTACAATGAGCAGTTCTTC. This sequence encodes CASSLGQGTYNEQFF.

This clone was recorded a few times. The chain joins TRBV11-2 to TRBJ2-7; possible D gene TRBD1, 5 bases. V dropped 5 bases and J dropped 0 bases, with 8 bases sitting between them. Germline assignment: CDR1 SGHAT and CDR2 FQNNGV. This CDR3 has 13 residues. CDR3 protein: CASSPTDSYEQYF. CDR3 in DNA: TGTGCCAGCAGCCCGACAGACTCCTACGAGCAGTACTTC. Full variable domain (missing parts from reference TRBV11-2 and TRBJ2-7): EAGVAQSPRYKIIEKRQSVAFWCNPISGHATLYWYQQILGQGPKLLIQFQNNGVVDDSQLPKDRFSAERLKGVDSTLKIQPAKLEDSAVYLCASSPTDSYEQYFGPGTRLTVT.

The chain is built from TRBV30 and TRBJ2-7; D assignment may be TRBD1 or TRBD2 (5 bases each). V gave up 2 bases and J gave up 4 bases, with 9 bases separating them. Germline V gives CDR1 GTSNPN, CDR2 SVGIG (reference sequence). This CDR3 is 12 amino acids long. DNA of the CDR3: TGTGCCTGGAGTCCGAGGGGTTACGAGCAGTACTTC. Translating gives CAWSPRGYEQYF.

CDR3 region: CASSLDSLDSPLHF. The CDR3 DNA sequence: TGCGCCAGCAGCTTGGACAGTTTGGATTCACCCCTCCACTTT. The chain recombines TRBV5-1 with TRBJ1-6; D remains ambiguous. This CDR3 is 14 amino acids long. Trimming removed 0 bases from V and 8 bases from J, with 9 bases in between. The germline V gene encodes CDR1 SGHRS and CDR2 YFSETQ.

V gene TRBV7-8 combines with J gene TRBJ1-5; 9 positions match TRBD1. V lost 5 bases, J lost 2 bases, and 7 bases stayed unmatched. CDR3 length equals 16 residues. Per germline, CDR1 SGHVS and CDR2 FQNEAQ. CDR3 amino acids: CASSPDRGEGNQPQHF. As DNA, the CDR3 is TGTGCCAGCAGCCCGGACAGGGGAGAGGGCAATCAGCCCCAGCATTTT.

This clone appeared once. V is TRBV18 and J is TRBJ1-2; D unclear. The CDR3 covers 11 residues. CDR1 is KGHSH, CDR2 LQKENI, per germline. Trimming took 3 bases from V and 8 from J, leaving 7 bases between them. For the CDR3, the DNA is TGTGCCAGCTCACCGGACCGGGGCTACACCTTC. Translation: CASSPDRGYTF.

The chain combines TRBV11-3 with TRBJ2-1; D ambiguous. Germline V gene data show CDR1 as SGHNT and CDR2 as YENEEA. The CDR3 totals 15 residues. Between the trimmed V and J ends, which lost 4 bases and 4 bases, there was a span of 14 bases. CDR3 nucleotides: TGTGCCAGCAGCTCGAGCAACTCGTTATACAATGAGCAGTTCTTC. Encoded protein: CASSSSNSLYNEQFF.

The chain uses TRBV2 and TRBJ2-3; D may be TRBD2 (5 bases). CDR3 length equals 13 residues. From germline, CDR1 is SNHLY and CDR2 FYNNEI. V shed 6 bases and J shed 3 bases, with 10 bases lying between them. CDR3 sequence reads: CASRDPGTDTQYF. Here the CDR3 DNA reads TGTGCCAGCAGGGATCCGGGGACAGATACGCAGTATTTT.

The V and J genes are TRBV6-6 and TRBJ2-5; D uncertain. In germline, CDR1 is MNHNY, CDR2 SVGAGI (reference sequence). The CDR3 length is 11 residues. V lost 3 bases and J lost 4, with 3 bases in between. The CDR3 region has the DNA TGTGCCAGCAGTTATGGAGAGACCCAGTACTTC. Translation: CASSYGETQYF.

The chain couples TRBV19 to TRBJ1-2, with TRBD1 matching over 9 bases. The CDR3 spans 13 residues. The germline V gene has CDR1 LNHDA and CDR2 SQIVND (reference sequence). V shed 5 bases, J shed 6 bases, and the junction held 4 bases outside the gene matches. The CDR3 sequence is CASSEQGAHGYTF. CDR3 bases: TGTGCCAGTAGTGAACAGGGGGCCCATGGCTACACCTTC.

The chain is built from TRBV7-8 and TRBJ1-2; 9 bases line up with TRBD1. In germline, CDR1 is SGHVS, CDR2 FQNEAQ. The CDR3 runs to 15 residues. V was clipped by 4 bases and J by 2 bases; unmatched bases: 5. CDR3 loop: CASSSTGQGNYGYTF. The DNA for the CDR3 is TGTGCCAGCAGCTCCACGGGACAGGGAAACTATGGCTACACCTTC.

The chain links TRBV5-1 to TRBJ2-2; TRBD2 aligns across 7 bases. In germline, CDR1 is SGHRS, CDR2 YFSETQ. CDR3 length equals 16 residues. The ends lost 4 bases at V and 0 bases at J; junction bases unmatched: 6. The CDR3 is CASSAWTRANTGELFF. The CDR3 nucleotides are TGCGCCAGCAGCGCATGGACTAGGGCGAACACCGGGGAGCTGTTTTTT.

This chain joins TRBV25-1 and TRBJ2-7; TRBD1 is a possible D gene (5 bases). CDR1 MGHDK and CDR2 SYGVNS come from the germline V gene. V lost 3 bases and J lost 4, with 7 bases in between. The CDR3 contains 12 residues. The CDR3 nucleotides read TGTGCCAGCAGTGATAAGGGGTACGAGCAGTACTTC. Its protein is CASSDKGYEQYF.

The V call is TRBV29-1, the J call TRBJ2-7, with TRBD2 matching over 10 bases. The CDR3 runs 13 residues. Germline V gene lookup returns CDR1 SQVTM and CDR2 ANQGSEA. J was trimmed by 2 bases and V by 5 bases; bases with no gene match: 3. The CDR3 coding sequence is TGCAGCGTTCGGACTAGCGGACCCTACGAGCAGTACTTC. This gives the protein CSVRTSGPYEQYF.

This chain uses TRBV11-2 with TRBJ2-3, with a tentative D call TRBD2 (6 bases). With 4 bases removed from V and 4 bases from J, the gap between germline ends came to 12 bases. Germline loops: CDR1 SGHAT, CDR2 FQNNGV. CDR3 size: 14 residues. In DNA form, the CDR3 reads TGTGCCAGCAGCTCAGAGGGACTCTCAGATACGCAGTATTTT. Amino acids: CASSSEGLSDTQYF.

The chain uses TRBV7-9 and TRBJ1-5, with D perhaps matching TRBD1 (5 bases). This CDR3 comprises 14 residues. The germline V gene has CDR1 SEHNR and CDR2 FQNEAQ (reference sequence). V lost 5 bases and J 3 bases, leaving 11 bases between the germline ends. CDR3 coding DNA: TGTGCCAGCAGCCCACCTGGGGCCAATCAGCCCCAGCATTTT. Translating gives CASSPPGANQPQHF. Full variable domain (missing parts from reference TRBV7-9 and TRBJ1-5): DTGVSQNPRHKITKRGQNVTFRCDPISEHNRLYWYRQTLGQGPEFLTYFQNEAQLEKSRLLSDRFSAERPKGSFSTLEIQRTEQGDSAMYLCASSPPGANQPQHFGDGTRLSIL.

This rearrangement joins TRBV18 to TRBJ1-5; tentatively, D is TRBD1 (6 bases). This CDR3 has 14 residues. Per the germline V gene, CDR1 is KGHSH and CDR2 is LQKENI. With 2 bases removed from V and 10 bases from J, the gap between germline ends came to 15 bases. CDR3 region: CASSPDHRGGPQHF. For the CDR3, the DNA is TGTGCCAGCTCACCAGACCACCGAGGGGGACCCCAGCATTTT.

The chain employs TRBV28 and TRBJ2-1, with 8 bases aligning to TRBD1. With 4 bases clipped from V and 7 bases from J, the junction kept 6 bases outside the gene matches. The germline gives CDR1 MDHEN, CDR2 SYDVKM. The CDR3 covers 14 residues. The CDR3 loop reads CASSSQGARNEQFF. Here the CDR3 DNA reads TGTGCCAGCAGTTCCCAGGGGGCGAGAAATGAGCAGTTCTTC.

The CDR3 bases are TGTGCCAGCAGCTTGGGCGGAACTGATAGCAATCAGCCCCAGCATTTT. It specifies CASSLGGTDSNQPQHF. This sequence joins TRBV5-4 and TRBJ1-5, with no clear D. Germline V gives CDR1 SGHNT, CDR2 YYREEE (reference sequence). CDR3 length: 16 residues. The V and J ends lost 0 bases and 0 bases respectively, with 10 bases between them. Full variable domain (missing parts from reference TRBV5-4 and TRBJ1-5): ETGVTQSPTHLIKTRGQQVTLRCSSQSGHNTVSWYQQALGQGPQFIFQYYREEENGRGNFPPRFSGLQFPNYSSELNVNALELDDSALYLCASSLGGTDSNQPQHFGDGTRLSIL.